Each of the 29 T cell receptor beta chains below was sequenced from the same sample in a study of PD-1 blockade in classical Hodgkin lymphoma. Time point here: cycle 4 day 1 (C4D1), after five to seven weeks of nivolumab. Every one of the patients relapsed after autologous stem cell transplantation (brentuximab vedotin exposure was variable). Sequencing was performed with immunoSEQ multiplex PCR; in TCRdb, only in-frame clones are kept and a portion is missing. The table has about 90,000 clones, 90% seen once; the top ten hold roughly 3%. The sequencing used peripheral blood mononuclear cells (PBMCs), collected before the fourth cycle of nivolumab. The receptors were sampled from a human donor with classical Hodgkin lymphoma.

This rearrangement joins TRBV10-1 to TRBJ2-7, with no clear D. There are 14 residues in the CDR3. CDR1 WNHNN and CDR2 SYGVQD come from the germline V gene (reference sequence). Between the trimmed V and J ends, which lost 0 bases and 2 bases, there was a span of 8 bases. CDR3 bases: TGCGCCAGCAGTGAGTCCGGCGGTACCTACGAGCAGTACTTC. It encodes CASSESGGTYEQYF.

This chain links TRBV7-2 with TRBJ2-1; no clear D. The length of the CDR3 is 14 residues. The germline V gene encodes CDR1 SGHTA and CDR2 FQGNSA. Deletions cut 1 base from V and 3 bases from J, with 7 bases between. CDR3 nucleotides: TGTGCCAGCAGCTTAGTATTTGGCTACAATGAGCAGTTCTTC. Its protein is CASSLVFGYNEQFF.

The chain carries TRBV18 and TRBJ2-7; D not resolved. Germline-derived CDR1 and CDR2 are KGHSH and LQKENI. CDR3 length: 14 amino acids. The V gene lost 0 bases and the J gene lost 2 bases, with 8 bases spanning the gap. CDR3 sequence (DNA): TGTGCCAGCTCACCACCCACTTATGCCTACGAGCAGTACTTC. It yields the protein CASSPPTYAYEQYF.

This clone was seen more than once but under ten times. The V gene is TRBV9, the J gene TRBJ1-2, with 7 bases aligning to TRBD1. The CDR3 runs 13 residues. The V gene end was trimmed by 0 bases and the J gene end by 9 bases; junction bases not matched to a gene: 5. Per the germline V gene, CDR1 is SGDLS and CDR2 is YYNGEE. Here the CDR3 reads CASSVGQGISYTF. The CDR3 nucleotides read TGTGCCAGCAGCGTAGGACAGGGAATAAGCTACACCTTC.

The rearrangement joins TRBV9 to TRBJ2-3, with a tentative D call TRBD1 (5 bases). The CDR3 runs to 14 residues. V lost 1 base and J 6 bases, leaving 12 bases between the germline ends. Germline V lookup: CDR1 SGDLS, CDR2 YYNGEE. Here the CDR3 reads CASSVTRVGDTQYF. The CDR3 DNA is TGTGCCAGCAGCGTAACCAGGGTAGGGGATACGCAGTATTTT.

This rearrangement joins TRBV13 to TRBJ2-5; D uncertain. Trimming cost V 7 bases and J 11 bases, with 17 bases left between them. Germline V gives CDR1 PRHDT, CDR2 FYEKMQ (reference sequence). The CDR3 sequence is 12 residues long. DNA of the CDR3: TGTGCCAGCACGGCAGGACGGTATGAGCAGTACTTC. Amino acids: CASTAGRYEQYF.

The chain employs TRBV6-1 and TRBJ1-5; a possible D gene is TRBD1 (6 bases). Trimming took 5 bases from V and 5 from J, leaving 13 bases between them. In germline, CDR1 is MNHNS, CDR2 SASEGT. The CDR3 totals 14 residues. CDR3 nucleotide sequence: TGTGCCAGCAGTCCTACAGGGCCGTATCAGCCCCAGCATTTT. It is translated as CASSPTGPYQPQHF.

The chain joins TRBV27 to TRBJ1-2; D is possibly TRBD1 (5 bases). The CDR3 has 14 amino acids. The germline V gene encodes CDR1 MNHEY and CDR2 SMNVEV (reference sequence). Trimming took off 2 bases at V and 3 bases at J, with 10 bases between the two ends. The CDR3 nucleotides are TGTGCCAGCAGTTTAATTGGGGGGTACTATGGCTACACCTTC. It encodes CASSLIGGYYGYTF.

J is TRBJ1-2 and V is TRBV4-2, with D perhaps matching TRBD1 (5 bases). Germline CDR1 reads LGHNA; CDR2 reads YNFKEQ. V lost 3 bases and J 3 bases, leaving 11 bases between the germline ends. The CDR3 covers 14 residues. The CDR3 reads CASSHDGGYYGYTF. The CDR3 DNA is TGTGCCAGCAGCCACGACGGGGGGTACTATGGCTACACCTTC.

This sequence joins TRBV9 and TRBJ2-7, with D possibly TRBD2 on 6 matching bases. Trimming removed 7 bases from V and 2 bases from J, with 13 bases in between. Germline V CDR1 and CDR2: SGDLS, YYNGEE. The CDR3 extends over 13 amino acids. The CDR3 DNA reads TGTGCCAGCGGACGGGACTCCACCTACGAGCAGTACTTC. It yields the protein CASGRDSTYEQYF.

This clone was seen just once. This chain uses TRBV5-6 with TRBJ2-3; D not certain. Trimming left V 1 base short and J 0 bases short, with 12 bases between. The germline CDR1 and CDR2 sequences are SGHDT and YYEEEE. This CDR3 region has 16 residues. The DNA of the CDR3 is TGTGCCAGCAGCTTGTCATCCGGTCTTAGCACAGATACGCAGTATTTT. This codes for CASSLSSGLSTDTQYF.

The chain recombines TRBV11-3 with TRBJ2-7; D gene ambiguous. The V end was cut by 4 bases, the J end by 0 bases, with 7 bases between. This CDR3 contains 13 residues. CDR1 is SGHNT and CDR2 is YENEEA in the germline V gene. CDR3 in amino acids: CASSYSDSYEQYF. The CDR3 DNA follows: TGTGCCAGCAGCTATTCGGACTCCTACGAGCAGTACTTC. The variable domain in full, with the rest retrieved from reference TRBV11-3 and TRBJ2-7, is EAGVVQSPRYKIIEKKQPVAFWCNPISGHNTLYWYLQNLGQGPELLIRYENEEAVDDSQLPKDRFSAERLKGVDSTLKIQPAELGDSAVYLCASSYSDSYEQYFGPGTRLTVT.

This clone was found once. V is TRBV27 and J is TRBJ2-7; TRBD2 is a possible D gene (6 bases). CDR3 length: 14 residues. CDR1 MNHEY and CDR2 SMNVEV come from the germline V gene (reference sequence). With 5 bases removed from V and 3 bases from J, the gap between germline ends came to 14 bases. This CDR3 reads CASSLGLESYEQYF. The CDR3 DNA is TGTGCCAGCAGTCTGGGACTTGAGAGCTACGAGCAGTACTTC.

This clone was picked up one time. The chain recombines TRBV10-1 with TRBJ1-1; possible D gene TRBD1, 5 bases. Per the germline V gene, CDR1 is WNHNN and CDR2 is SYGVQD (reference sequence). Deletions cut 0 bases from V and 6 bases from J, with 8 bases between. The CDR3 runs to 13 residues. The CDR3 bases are TGCGCCAGCAGTGAGTCAGGGGTCCCTGAAGCTTTCTTT. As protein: CASSESGVPEAFF.

CDR3 bases: TGTGCCAGCTCAATATCGTCGCTAACTAATGAAAAACTGTTTTTT. This sequence encodes CASSISSLTNEKLFF. The gene calls are TRBV18 and TRBJ1-4; D not resolved. Trimming took 5 bases from V and 1 from J, leaving 11 bases between them. From germline, CDR1 is KGHSH and CDR2 LQKENI. The CDR3 runs 15 residues.

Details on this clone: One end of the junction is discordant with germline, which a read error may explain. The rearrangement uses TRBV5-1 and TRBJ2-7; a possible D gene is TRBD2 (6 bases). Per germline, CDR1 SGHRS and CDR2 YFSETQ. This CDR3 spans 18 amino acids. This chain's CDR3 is CASSSDQPYDQGAGPGNF. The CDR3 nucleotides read TGCGCCAGCAGCTCCGACCAACCATACGATCAAGGTGCGGGGCCTGGAAACTTC. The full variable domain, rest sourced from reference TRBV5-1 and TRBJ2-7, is KAGVTQTPRYLIKTRGQQVTLSCSPISGHRSVSWYQQTPGQGLQFLFEYFSETQRNKGNFPGRFSGRQFSNSRSEMNVSTLELGDSALYLCASSSDQPYDQGAGPGNFGPGTRLTVT.

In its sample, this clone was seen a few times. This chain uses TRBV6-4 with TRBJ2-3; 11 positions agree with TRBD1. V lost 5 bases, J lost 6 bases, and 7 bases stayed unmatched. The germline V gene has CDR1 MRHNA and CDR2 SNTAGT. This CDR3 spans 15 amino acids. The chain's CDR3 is CASSRGQGEPDTQYF. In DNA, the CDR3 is TGTGCCAGCAGTCGGGGACAGGGGGAGCCGGATACGCAGTATTTT.

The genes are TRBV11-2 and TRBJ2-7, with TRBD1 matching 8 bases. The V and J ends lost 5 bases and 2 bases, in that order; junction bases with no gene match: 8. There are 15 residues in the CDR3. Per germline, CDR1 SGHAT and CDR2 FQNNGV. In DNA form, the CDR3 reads TGTGCCAGCAGCAGATACAGGGGGGATGCCTACGAGCAGTACTTC. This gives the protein CASSRYRGDAYEQYF.

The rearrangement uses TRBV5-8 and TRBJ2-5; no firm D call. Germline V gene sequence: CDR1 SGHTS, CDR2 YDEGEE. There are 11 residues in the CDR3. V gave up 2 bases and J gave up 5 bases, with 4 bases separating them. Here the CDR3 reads CASSFDETQYF. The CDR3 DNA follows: TGTGCCAGCAGCTTCGACGAGACCCAGTACTTC.

The CDR3 is CASSLGGRSEAFF. DNA of the CDR3: TGTGCCAGCAGCTTAGGGGGCAGGAGTGAAGCTTTCTTT. This rearrangement joins TRBV11-3 to TRBJ1-1, with a possible D match to TRBD1 (5 bases). The V end was cut by 1 base, the J end by 7 bases, with 10 bases between. The CDR3 spans 13 residues. CDR1 and CDR2 (germline): SGHNT, YENEEA.

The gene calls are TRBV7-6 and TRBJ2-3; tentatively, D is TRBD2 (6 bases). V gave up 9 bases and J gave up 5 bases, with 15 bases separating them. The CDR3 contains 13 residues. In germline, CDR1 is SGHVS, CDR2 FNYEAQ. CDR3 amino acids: CASSSHGGDTQYF. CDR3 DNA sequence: TGTGCCAGTTCTAGCCACGGGGGAGATACGCAGTATTTT.

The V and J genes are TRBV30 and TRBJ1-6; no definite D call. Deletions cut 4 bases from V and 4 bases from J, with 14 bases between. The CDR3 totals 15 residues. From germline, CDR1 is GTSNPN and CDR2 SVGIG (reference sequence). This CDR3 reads CAWIRQSGYNSPLHF. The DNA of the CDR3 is TGTGCCTGGATCCGACAATCGGGGTATAATTCACCCCTCCACTTT.

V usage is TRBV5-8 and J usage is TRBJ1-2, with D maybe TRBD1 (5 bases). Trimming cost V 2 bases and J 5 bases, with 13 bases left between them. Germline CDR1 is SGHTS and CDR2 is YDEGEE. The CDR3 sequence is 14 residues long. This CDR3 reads CASSFTGNLYGYTF. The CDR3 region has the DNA TGTGCCAGCAGCTTTACAGGAAACCTATATGGCTACACCTTC. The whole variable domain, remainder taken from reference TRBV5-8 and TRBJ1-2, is EAGVTQSPTHLIKTRGQQATLRCSPISGHTSVYWYQQALGLGLQFLLWYDEGEERNRGNFPPRFSGRQFPNYSSELNVNALELEDSALYLCASSFTGNLYGYTFGSGTRLTVV.

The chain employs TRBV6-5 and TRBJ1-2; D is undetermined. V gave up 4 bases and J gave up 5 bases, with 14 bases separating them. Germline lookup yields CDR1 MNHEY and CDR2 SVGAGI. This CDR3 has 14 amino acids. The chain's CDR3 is CASSWTGLPYGYTF. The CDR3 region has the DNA TGTGCCAGCAGTTGGACCGGACTCCCTTATGGCTACACCTTC.

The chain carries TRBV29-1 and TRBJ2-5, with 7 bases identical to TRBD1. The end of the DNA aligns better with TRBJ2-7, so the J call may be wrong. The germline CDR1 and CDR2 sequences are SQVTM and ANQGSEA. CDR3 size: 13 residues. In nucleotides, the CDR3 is TGCAGCGTTGAAGGTGGGGACAGCTACGAGCAGTACTTC. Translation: CSVEGGDSYEQYF.

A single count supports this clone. The DNA for the CDR3 is TGTGCCAGCAGTGAAAGTTACGAGCAGTACTTC. It specifies CASSESYEQYF. This chain connects TRBV6-5 to TRBJ2-7; D uncertain. This CDR3 region has 11 residues. The germline gives CDR1 MNHEY, CDR2 SVGAGI. Trimming took off 5 bases at V and 4 bases at J, with 6 bases between the two ends.

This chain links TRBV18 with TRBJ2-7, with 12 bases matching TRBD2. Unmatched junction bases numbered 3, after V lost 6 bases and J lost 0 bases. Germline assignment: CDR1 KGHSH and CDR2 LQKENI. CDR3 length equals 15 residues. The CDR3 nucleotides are TGTGCCAGCTCTCCTAGCGGGGGGGCCTCCTACGAGCAGTACTTC. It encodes CASSPSGGASYEQYF.

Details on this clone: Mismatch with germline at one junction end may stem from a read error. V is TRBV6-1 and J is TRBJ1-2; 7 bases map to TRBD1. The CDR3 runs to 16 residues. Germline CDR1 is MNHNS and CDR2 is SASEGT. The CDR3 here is CASSEAGQAERGGYTF. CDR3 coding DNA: TGTGCCAGCAGCGAAGCCGGACAGGCGGAGAGGGGTGGCTACACCTTC.

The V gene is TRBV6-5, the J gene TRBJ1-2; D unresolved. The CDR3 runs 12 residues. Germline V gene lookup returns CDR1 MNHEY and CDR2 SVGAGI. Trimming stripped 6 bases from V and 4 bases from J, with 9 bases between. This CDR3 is CASSPNSYGYTF. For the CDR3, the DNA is TGTGCCAGCAGCCCGAACAGCTATGGCTACACCTTC.